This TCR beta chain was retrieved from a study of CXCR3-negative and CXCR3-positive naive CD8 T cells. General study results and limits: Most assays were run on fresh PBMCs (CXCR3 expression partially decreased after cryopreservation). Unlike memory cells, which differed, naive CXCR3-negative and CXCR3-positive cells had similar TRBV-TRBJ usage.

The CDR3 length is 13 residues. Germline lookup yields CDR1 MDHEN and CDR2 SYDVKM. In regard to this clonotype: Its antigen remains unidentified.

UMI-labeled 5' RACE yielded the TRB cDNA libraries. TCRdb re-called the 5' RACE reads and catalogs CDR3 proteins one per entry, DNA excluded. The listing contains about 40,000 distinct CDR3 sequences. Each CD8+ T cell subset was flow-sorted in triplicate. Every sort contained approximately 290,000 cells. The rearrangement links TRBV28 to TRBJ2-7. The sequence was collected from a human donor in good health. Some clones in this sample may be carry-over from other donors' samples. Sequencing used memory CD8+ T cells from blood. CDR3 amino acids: CASSKWGRNEQYF.